These 25 T cell receptor beta chains share one sample of origin, sequenced in a study of blood T cells in healthy people across ages. A second PCR of about 7 to 12 cycles used a sample-barcoded 5' primer and a J-beta primer mix. TCRdb re-analysed the 5' RACE reads in MiXCR, keeping a single row per CDR3 protein. This sample has about a million distinct CDR3 sequences, with just over 50% found just once. Material: blood. Receptors were obtained from a woman aged 60 to 75 in good health.

This sequence joins TRBV27 and TRBJ1-1; D remains ambiguous. The germline V gene has CDR1 MNHEY and CDR2 SMNVEV (reference sequence). The CDR3 has 19 amino acids. V lost 4 bases to trimming and J lost 5 bases, with 29 bases between them. The CDR3 region has the DNA TGTGCCAGCAGTTCTAGGTCGACCCTCGGAGGGTCAGAACGGACTGAAGCTTTCTTT. Its translation: CASSSRSTLGGSERTEAFF.

The rearrangement joins TRBV10-1 to TRBJ2-5; D assignment may be TRBD1 or TRBD2 (5 bases each). CDR3 size: 15 residues. Trimming pared 3 bases from V and 4 bases from J, leaving 15 bases between. The germline V gene encodes CDR1 WNHNN and CDR2 SYGVQD (reference sequence). CDR3 residues: CASSDSGRERETQYF. The CDR3 DNA is TGCGCCAGCAGTGATAGTGGCAGGGAGAGAGAGACCCAGTACTTC.

This clonotype was counted between two and nine times. The V and J genes are TRBV20-1 and TRBJ2-3; no firm D call. Per germline, CDR1 DFQATT and CDR2 SNEGSKA (reference sequence). Between the trimmed V and J ends, which lost 5 bases and 0 bases, there was a span of 12 bases. CDR3 size: 14 residues. This CDR3 reads CSALGPSSTDTQYF. CDR3 bases: TGCAGTGCTTTGGGTCCTTCTAGCACAGATACGCAGTATTTT.

The CDR3 loop reads CSARDGTGGLQTQYF. As DNA, the CDR3 is TGCAGTGCTAGAGATGGGACAGGGGGTTTGCAGACCCAGTACTTC. The chain links TRBV20-1 to TRBJ2-5; the match to TRBD1 covers 11 bases. CDR1 and CDR2 from the germline V gene are DFQATT and SNEGSKA (reference sequence). The CDR3 has 15 residues. With 0 bases clipped from V and 6 bases from J, the junction kept 6 bases outside the gene matches.

The chain couples TRBV11-2 to TRBJ2-7, with 9 bases aligning to TRBD2. The J call may be wrong; the DNA end is better matched by TRBJ2-5. This CDR3 is 15 amino acids long. Germline-derived CDR1 and CDR2 are SGHAT and FQNNGV. The CDR3 region is CASSFAASGKETQYF. CDR3 coding DNA: TGTGCCAGCAGCTTTGCGGCTAGCGGGAAAGAGACCCAGTACTTC.

This clonotype was counted a few times. This rearrangement joins TRBV6-1 to TRBJ2-4, with D perhaps TRBD2 (5 bases). V was clipped by 8 bases and J by 13 bases, with 18 bases between them. The CDR3 is made up of 12 amino acids. In germline, CDR1 is MNHNS, CDR2 SASEGT. The CDR3 region is CASSGLLWEQYF. Written as DNA, the CDR3 is TGTGCCAGCTCCGGGCTTCTCTGGGAGCAGTACTTC.

The gene calls are TRBV20-1 and TRBJ1-4; 7 bases line up with TRBD1. The germline CDR1 and CDR2 sequences are DFQATT and SNEGSKA (reference sequence). This CDR3 comprises 18 residues. Losses at the gene ends were 1 base for V and 0 bases for J; bases not matched to a gene: 11. This CDR3 is CSARARGQGTATNEKLFF. CDR3 DNA sequence: TGCAGTGCTAGAGCGAGGGGGCAGGGGACTGCAACTAATGAAAAACTGTTTTTT.

There are a few counts of this clonotype. The J gene is TRBJ2-3, the V gene TRBV12-3 or TRBV12-4; D not resolved. The CDR3 spans 13 residues. Trimming pared 7 bases from V and 5 bases from J, leaving 13 bases between. CDR3 protein: CASTTGRLDTQYF. The CDR3 DNA reads as TGTGCCAGCACCACCGGGCGTCTAGATACGCAGTATTTT.

This rearrangement joins TRBV7-9 to TRBJ2-3; a possible D gene is TRBD2 (6 bases). Germline lookup yields CDR1 SEHNR and CDR2 FQNEAQ (reference sequence). The CDR3 consists of 16 residues. V gave up 7 bases and J gave up 4 bases, with 21 bases separating them. CDR3 bases: TGTGCCAGCAACCCCCCGGACGGGGGAGCGGCAGATACGCAGTATTTT. It specifies CASNPPDGGAADTQYF. The whole variable domain, filled in from reference TRBV7-9 and TRBJ2-3, reads DTGVSQNPRHKITKRGQNVTFRCDPISEHNRLYWYRQTLGQGPEFLTYFQNEAQLEKSRLLSDRFSAERPKGSFSTLEIQRTEQGDSAMYLCASNPPDGGAADTQYFGPGTRLTVL.

This clonotype was recorded once. The chain carries TRBV6-2 or TRBV6-3 and TRBJ2-7, with TRBD2 identical over 9 bases. Per the germline V gene, CDR1 is MNHEY and CDR2 is SVGEGT. The CDR3 extends over 15 amino acids. Germline trimming cut 5 bases from V and 2 bases from J; bases unmatched to any gene: 7. For the CDR3, the DNA is TGTGCCAGCAGTACCAGCGCTAGCGGGACCTACGAGCAGTACTTC. It codes for CASSTSASGTYEQYF.

This clonotype was seen only a few times. V and J are TRBV20-1 and TRBJ1-2; 7 nucleotides agree with TRBD1. Germline assignment: CDR1 DFQATT and CDR2 SNEGSKA (reference sequence). This CDR3 region has 15 residues. J gave up 5 bases and V 0 bases, and 9 bases lay outside the gene matches. This CDR3 is CSARDPGTDHYGYTF. The CDR3 DNA reads as TGCAGTGCTAGAGACCCAGGGACAGACCATTATGGCTACACCTTC.

V is TRBV20-1 and J is TRBJ2-3, with 13 nucleotides matching TRBD2. V was clipped by 5 bases and J by 6 bases; unmatched bases: 11. This CDR3 is built from 16 residues. Germline assignment: CDR1 DFQATT and CDR2 SNEGSKA (reference sequence). The CDR3 region has the DNA TGCAGTGCTCTCGGACTAGCGGGAGTTGCAAGGGATACGCAGTATTTT. Its protein is CSALGLAGVARDTQYF.

CDR3 protein: CASSRLVSGELFF. CDR3 coding DNA: TGTGCCAGCAGTCGATTAGTCTCCGGGGAGCTGTTTTTT. J is TRBJ2-2 and V is TRBV6-2 or TRBV6-3; D uncertain. The germline V and J ends were trimmed by 5 bases and 6 bases, with 10 bases remaining between them. The CDR3 spans 13 residues. Germline V gives CDR1 MNHEY, CDR2 SVGEGT.

The CDR3 reads CASNGQGRNTEAFF. The CDR3, as DNA: TGTGCCAGCAACGGACAGGGGAGGAACACTGAAGCTTTCTTT. The chain has TRBV2 and TRBJ1-1, with 9 bases identical to TRBD1. Germline CDR1 SNHLY, CDR2 FYNNEI. V trimming: 7 bases; J trimming: 1 base; junction bases outside the gene matches: 4. The CDR3 sequence is 14 residues long.

About this clonotype itself: One junction end does not reproduce the germline sequence, and a read error may be involved. The V call is TRBV7-2, the J call TRBJ2-1, with 8 bases identical to TRBD2. Germline V gene data show CDR1 as SGHTA and CDR2 as FQGNSA. The CDR3 is 19 amino acids. The CDR3 nucleotides are TGTGCCAGCAGCCCTTATATACCCACTAGCGGACGCTCCTACAACGAGCAGTTCTTC. Its translation is CASSPYIPTSGRSYNEQFF.

This sequence joins TRBV12-3 or TRBV12-4 and TRBJ2-5, with TRBD1 as a possible D gene (6 bases). The CDR3 sequence is 15 residues long. V lost 4 bases to trimming and J lost 4 bases, with 16 bases between them. The CDR3 is CASSSPGQRLETQYF. The CDR3 nucleotides are TGTGCCAGCAGTTCGCCGGGACAAAGATTAGAGACCCAGTACTTC.

The V call is TRBV9, the J call TRBJ2-6; a weak D match, TRBD2 (5 bases). The germline gives CDR1 SGDLS, CDR2 YYNGEE. The CDR3 extends over 17 amino acids. V lost 3 bases to trimming and J lost 0 bases, with 13 bases between them. The CDR3 sequence is CASSGRTGSSGANVLTF. The CDR3 bases are TGTGCCAGCAGCGGGAGGACGGGGAGCTCTGGGGCCAACGTCCTGACTTTC.

The rearrangement joins TRBV19 to TRBJ1-1; D remains unclear. Germline V gene data show CDR1 as LNHDA and CDR2 as SQIVND (reference sequence). This CDR3 spans 13 amino acids. V was clipped by 6 bases and J by 1 base, with 9 bases between them. The CDR3 protein is CASSYGRNTEAFF. The CDR3 DNA follows: TGTGCCAGTAGCTACGGGCGGAACACTGAAGCTTTCTTT.

This chain connects TRBV20-1 to TRBJ2-3; TRBD1 is a possible D gene (5 bases). V shed 4 bases and J shed 3 bases, with 17 bases lying between them. CDR3 length: 15 residues. Per germline, CDR1 DFQATT and CDR2 SNEGSKA (reference sequence). CDR3 residues: CSAIASGAPTDTQYF. DNA for the CDR3: TGCAGTGCTATCGCGAGTGGGGCTCCGACAGATACGCAGTATTTT.

This clonotype was picked up a small number of times. This CDR3 reads CASSQKPGRPITLGETQYF. CDR3 sequence (DNA): TGCGCCAGCAGCCAAAAACCGGGACGGCCGATCACGTTGGGGGAGACCCAGTACTTC. V usage is TRBV4-1 and J usage is TRBJ2-7; TRBD1 or TRBD2 may be the D gene (5 bases each). The better agreement between TRBJ2-5 and the DNA end casts doubt on the J call. The germline V gene has CDR1 MGHRA and CDR2 YSYEKL. CDR3 size: 19 residues.

This chain links TRBV10-1 with TRBJ2-4; 8 nucleotides align to TRBD1. Trimming removed 3 bases from V and 1 base from J; junction bases left unmatched: 2. This CDR3 is 15 amino acids long. CDR1 WNHNN and CDR2 SYGVQD come from the germline V gene (reference sequence). In DNA form, the CDR3 reads TGCGCCAGCAGTGAAGGACAGGGTGCCAAAAACATTCAGTACTTC. Protein product: CASSEGQGAKNIQYF.

The chain uses TRBV18 and TRBJ2-7; 11 positions agree with TRBD2. The DNA end is a closer match to TRBJ2-1, so the J assignment may be wrong. The V gene's germline CDR1 is KGHSH and CDR2 LQKENI. The CDR3 runs to 17 residues. DNA of the CDR3: TGTGCCAGCTCACCACCGTTACCTAGCGGGAGGTCGGATGAGCAGTTCTTC. This codes for CASSPPLPSGRSDEQFF.

The chain combines TRBV2 with TRBJ2-3, with D perhaps being TRBD1 or TRBD2 (5 bases each). The CDR3 loop spans 13 amino acids. In germline, CDR1 is SNHLY, CDR2 FYNNEI. V was cut by 7 bases and J by 5 bases, with 13 bases left in between. The CDR3 region is CASMPRGKDTQYF. CDR3 sequence (DNA): TGTGCCAGCATGCCCCGGGGCAAAGATACGCAGTATTTT. The complete variable domain, with remaining parts taken from reference TRBV2 and TRBJ2-3, reads EPEVTQTPSHQVTQMGQEVILRCVPISNHLYFYWYRQILGQKVEFLVSFYNNEISEKSEIFDDQFSVERPDGSNFTLKIRSTKLEDSAMYFCASMPRGKDTQYFGPGTRLTVL.

This clonotype turned up a few times. The V gene is TRBV10-3, the J gene TRBJ1-6; TRBD1 might be the D (5 bases). With 10 bases removed from V and 0 bases from J, the gap between germline ends came to 16 bases. The germline V gene encodes CDR1 ENHRY and CDR2 SYGVKD. This CDR3 region has 16 residues. The CDR3 region is CATRKGADSYNSPLHF. CDR3 bases: TGTGCCACGCGAAAAGGGGCTGACTCCTATAATTCACCCCTCCACTTT.

This clonotype was counted between two and nine times. CDR3 bases: TGCGCCAGCAGCCAAGTAAGGGGCCGATCAGGCGAGCAGTACTTC. This encodes CASSQVRGRSGEQYF. The chain is built from TRBV4-3 and TRBJ2-7, with a possible D match to TRBD1 (5 bases). This CDR3 has 15 residues. Germline-derived CDR1 and CDR2 are LGHNA and YSLEER. V was shortened by 1 base and J by 6 bases, with 16 bases between the two germline ends.